This T cell receptor beta chain comes out of a study of shared clonotypes between healthy human individuals (dated by TCRdb to about 2020). Study-wide context: Three men and two women, aged 18 to 49 years, made up the cohort. For each donor, CD4 naive and CD4 memory were each run on three plates, CD8 naive on two plates, and CD8 memory on one plate. The study deeply sequenced blood TCR repertoires of about 5 healthy adults to estimate repertoire size and the extent of clonotype sharing between individuals. Libraries were prepared and TCR repertoires were sequenced by different laboratories using diverse techniques, in order to increase sequencing depth and limit assay-specific biases. Each donor's leukapheresis produced roughly between about 0.9 and 9.5 billion PBMCs. Study-wide conclusions, independent of this receptor: Incomplete sequencing was indicated by rarefaction of sorted-subset datasets, despite the large sequencing depth. Based on pairwise subsampling, the degree of clonotype sharing among donors was expected to be affected by sequencing depth. Because the study included only a small number of donors, the genetic and exposure-history diversity represented was limited. Only blood was sampled, and tissue TCR repertoires likely differ from those in blood. Estimated clonotype richness was generally larger for naive than for memory subsets. Compared with non-shared clonotypes, the clonotypes found in all four sorted-subset donors had higher generation probabilities. Approximately 5% of naive CD4, roughly 3.6% of naive CD8, 2.3% of memory CD4, and 0.4% of memory CD8 clonotypes were shared across several donors.

CD8 naive samples consisted of CD45RO-negative cells that were positively selected for CCR7, yielding a CD45RA+CCR7+ population without TemRA cells. The donors were healthy, HIV-negative adults with no recently reported acute infections or vaccinations. Only Caucasian adults living in Nashville, Tennessee, USA were represented among the donors. After blood collection by leukapheresis, PBMCs were isolated using Ficoll-Histopaque density gradient centrifugation and then cryopreserved in the vapor phase of liquid nitrogen. Analytical flow cytometry was used to check the purity and quantity of each magnetically sorted T cell population. From each sorted fraction, genomic DNA was isolated and quantified by UV absorbance on a Nanodrop 2000c. V lost 5 bases and J lost 3 bases, and the count of bases not matched to a germline gene is 2. The CDR3 numbers 13 residues from cysteine through phenylalanine. Only the CDR3 DNA is retained, 39 bases long and in frame from the first base. From the germline V gene, CDR1 is ENHRY and CDR2 is SYGVKD.

TCR CDR3 regions were amplified from genomic DNA by multiplex PCR using the deep immunoSEQ assay. For each cell subset, the extracted genomic DNA was distributed evenly across all wells of several immunoSEQ 96-well plates, and each plate served as one replicate. For sorted subsets, around 0.2 ug of genomic DNA, equivalent to 25,000 to 30,000 T cell genomes, went into each replicate PCR. Purified libraries were measured with a Qubit 3.0 fluorometer, size-checked on a Bioanalyzer 2100, and measured again with the KAPA Library Quantification kit. A separate single-read 150-cycle Illumina NextSeq 550 flow cell was used to sequence each immunoSEQ 96-well plate. The original methods were these. Because the immunoSEQ output included only junctional sequences and no quality scores, the filtering could not be the same as the filtering used for full-length reads. Sequences were annotated with PyIR, a Python wrapper for IgBLAST v1.9, using IMGT germline references to assign V/J genes and CDR3. Any read was removed if the V/J assignment was weak (E-value above 1e-6), the CDR3 was missing, or the read contained stop codons, out-of-frame junctions, or ambiguous translated residues. V3J clonotypes were defined as sequences sharing the same inferred V gene, J gene, and CDR3 amino acid sequence. To compute the percentage overlap between repertoires, the number of shared unique clonotypes was divided by the size of the smaller repertoire. Richness of each repertoire was evaluated using RTK rarefaction, the Chao1 estimator, and Recon v2.1 estimates of unobserved clonotypes. Generation probabilities for all TCRbeta clonotypes obtained by the gDNA method from a few donors were computed using OLGA. As stored in TCRdb, this immuneACCESS dataset retains in-frame rearrangements with V and J assigned. A fraction of the clones does not appear; measured against another copy, unresolved V genes explain less than half of the discrepancy, and the remainder lacks a known reason. The DNA gave D and trimming, while V, J and clone size come from that table. For this sample there are 500,000 to 700,000 clones; 85% to 95% appear just once. The top ten constitute over 0.1% of the sample.

As to this clone: This clone's antigen is unknown. No base-level quality is on record; no much larger clone is a single base apart.

Sequencing used naive CD8+ T cells sorted from blood. The sample's cell subset or site label, in plain terms: CD45RA+CCR7+. This TCR was recovered from a woman aged 25 to 39 in good health. The chain is assembled from TRBV10-3 and TRBJ2-7, with TRBD1 identical over 9 junction bases. The DNA sequence is as follows: TGTGCCATCAGTCCGGGACAGGGCTACGAGCAGTACTTC. This encodes CAISPGQGYEQYF.